This entry is about one T cell receptor (beta chain). Clones were sequenced by immunoSEQ multiplex PCR, and TCRdb holds only the in-frame ones, with some missing. The table shows some 240,000 clones, with about 79% occurring only once. This CDR3 comprises 15 residues. The V segment lost 4 bases and the J segment 6 bases; nucleotides outside the gene matches: 6. Germline CDR1 is KGHDR and CDR2 is SFDVKD. This sample is part of a study of blood T cell repertoires in COVID-19. The sample comprised peripheral blood. The TCR comes from a woman aged 80 or over with acute or convalescent COVID-19. The rearrangement uses TRBV24-1 and TRBJ2-1, with TRBD1 matching 9 bases. CDR3 protein: CATSEGTGSGNEQFF. Written as DNA, the CDR3 is TGTGCCACCAGTGAGGGGACAGGGTCGGGCAATGAGCAGTTCTTC.